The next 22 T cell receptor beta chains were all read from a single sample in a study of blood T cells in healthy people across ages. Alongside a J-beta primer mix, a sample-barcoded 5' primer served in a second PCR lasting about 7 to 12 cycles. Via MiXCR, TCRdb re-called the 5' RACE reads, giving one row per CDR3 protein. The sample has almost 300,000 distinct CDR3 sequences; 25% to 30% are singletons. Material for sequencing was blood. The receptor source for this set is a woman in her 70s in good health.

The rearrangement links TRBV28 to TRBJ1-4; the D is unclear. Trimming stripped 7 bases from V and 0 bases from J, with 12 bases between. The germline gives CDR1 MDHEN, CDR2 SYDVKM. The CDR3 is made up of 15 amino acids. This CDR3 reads CASTLQTTTNEKLFF. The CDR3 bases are TGTGCCAGCACTCTCCAGACTACAACTAATGAAAAACTGTTTTTT.

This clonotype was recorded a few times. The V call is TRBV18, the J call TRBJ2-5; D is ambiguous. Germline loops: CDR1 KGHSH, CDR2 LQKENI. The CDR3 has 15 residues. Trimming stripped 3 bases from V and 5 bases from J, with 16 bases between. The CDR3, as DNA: TGTGCCAGCTCACCGCGGTCCTTGGAGTACGAGACCCAGTACTTC. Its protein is CASSPRSLEYETQYF.

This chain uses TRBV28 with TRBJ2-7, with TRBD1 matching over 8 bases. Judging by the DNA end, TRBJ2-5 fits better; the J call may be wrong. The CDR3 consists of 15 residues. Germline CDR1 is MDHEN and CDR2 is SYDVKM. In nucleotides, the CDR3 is TGTGCCAGCAGTCCTCCGAAGACAGGGGACGAGACCCAGTACTTC. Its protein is CASSPPKTGDETQYF.

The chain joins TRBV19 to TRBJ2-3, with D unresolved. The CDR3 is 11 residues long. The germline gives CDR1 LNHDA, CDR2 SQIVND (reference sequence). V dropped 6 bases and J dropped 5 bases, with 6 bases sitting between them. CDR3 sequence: CASRGGDTQYF. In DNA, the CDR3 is TGTGCCAGTAGAGGTGGAGATACGCAGTATTTT.

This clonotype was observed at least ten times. The CDR3 bases are TGCGCCAGCTCCACAGATGGGTCGAATGAAAAACTGTTTTTT. This codes for CASSTDGSNEKLFF. The chain is built from TRBV4-1 and TRBJ1-4, with D unclear. The CDR3 consists of 14 residues. From germline, CDR1 is MGHRA and CDR2 YSYEKL. With 8 bases removed from V and 5 bases from J, the gap between germline ends came to 15 bases.

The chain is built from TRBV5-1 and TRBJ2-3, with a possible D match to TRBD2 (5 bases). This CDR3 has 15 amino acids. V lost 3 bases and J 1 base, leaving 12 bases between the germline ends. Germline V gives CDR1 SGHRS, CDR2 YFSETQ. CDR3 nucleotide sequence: TGCGCCAGCAGCTCCCCGAGGACTGGCACAGATACGCAGTATTTT. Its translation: CASSSPRTGTDTQYF. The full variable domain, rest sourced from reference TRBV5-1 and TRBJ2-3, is KAGVTQTPRYLIKTRGQQVTLSCSPISGHRSVSWYQQTPGQGLQFLFEYFSETQRNKGNFPGRFSGRQFSNSRSEMNVSTLELGDSALYLCASSSPRTGTDTQYFGPGTRLTVL.

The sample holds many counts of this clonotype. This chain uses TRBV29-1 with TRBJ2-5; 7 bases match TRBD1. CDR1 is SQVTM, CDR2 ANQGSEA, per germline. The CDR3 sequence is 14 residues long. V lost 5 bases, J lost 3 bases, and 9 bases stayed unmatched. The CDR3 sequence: CSVRLVTGEETQYF. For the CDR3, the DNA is TGCAGCGTTCGGTTGGTTACAGGGGAAGAGACCCAGTACTTC.

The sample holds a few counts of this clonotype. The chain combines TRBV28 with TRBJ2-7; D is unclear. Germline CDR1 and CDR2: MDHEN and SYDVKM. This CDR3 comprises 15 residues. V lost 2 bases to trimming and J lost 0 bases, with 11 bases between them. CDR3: CASSLVGSASYEQYF. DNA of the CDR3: TGTGCCAGCAGTTTAGTAGGGTCTGCCTCCTACGAGCAGTACTTC. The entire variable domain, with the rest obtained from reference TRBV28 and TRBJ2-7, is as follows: DVKVTQSSRYLVKRTGEKVFLECVQDMDHENMFWYRQDPGLGLRLIYFSYDVKMKEKGDIPEGYSVSREKKERFSLILESASTNQTSMYLCASSLVGSASYEQYFGPGTRLTVT.

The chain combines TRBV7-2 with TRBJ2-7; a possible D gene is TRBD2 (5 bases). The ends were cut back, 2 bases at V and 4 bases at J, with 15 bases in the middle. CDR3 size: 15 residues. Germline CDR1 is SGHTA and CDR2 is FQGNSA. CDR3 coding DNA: TGTGCCAGCAGCTTAACCGATAGCGAGCTGTACGAGCAGTACTTC. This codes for CASSLTDSELYEQYF.

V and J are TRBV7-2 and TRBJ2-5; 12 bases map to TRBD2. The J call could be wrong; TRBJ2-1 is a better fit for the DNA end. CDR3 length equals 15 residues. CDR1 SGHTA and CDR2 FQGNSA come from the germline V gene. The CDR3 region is CASSILAGGVYEQFF. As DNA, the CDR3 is TGTGCCAGCAGCATACTAGCGGGGGGTGTCTATGAGCAGTTCTTC.

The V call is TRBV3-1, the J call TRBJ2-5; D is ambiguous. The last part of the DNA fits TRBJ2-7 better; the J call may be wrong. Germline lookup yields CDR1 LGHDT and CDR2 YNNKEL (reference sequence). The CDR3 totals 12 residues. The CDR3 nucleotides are TGTGCCAGCAGCCAAGTCGCCTACGAGCAGTACTTC. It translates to CASSQVAYEQYF.

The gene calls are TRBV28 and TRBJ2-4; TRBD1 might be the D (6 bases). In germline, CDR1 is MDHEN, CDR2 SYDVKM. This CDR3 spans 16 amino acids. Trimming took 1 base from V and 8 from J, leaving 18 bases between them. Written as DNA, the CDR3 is TGTGCCAGCAGTTTATATGTTAACAGGGCAGGAGACATTCAGTACTTC. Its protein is CASSLYVNRAGDIQYF.

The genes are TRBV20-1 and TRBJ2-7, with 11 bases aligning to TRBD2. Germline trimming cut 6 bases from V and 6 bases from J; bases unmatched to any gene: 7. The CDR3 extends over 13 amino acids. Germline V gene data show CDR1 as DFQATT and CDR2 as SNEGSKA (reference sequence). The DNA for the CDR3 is TGCAGTGCCCAGGAGCTAGCGGGAGGCGAGCAGTACTTC. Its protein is CSAQELAGGEQYF.

CDR3 DNA sequence: TGTGCCACCAGTGATCCCGGACACGGCGAGACCCAGTACTTC. Protein product: CATSDPGHGETQYF. The rearrangement joins TRBV24-1 to TRBJ2-5, with D possibly matching TRBD1 (5 bases). The CDR3 covers 14 residues. Germline lookup yields CDR1 KGHDR and CDR2 SFDVKD. V shed 3 bases and J shed 5 bases, with 12 bases lying between them.

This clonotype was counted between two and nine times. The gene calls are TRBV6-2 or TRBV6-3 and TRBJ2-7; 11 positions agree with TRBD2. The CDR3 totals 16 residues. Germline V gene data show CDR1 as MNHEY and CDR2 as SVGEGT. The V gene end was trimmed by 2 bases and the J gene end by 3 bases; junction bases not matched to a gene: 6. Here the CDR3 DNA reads TGTGCCAGCAGTTACCAAGGGACTAGCGGAAACTACGAGCAGTACTTC. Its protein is CASSYQGTSGNYEQYF.

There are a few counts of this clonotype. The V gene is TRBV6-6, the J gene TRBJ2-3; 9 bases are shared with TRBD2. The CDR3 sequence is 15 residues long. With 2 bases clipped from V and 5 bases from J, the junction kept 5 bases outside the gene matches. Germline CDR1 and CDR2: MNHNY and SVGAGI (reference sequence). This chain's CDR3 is CASSYIAGEKDTQYF. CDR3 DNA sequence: TGTGCCAGCAGTTACATAGCGGGAGAGAAAGATACGCAGTATTTT.

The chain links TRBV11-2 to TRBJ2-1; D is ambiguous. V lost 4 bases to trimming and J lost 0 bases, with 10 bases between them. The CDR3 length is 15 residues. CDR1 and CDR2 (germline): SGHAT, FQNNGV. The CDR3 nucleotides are TGTGCCAGCAGCTCGTCGGCGAGCTCCTACAATGAGCAGTTCTTC. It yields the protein CASSSSASSYNEQFF.

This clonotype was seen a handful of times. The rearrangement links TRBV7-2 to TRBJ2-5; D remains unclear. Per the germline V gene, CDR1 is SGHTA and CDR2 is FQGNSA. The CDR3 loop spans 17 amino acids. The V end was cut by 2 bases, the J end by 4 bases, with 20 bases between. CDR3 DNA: TGTGCCAGCAGCTTAAGGGCGGCTAGTTGGCCGACAGAGACCCAGTACTTC. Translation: CASSLRAASWPTETQYF.

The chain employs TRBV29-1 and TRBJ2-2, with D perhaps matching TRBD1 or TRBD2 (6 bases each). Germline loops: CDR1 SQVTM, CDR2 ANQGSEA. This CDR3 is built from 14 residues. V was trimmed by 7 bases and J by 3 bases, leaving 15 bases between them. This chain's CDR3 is CSGWGAQDTGELFF. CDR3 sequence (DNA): TGCAGCGGGTGGGGGGCGCAGGACACCGGGGAGCTGTTTTTT.

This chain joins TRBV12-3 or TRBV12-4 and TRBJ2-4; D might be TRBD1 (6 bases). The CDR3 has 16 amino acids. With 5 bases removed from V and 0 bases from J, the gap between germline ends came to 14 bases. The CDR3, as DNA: TGTGCCAGCAGTGCACAGGGTACCCTAGCCAAAAACATTCAGTACTTC. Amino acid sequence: CASSAQGTLAKNIQYF.

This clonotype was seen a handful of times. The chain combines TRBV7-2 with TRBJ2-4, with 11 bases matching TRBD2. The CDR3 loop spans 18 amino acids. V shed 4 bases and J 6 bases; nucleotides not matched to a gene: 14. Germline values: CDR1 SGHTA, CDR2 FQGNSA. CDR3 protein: CASSSLRGLAGGINIQYF. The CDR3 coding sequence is TGTGCCAGCAGCTCCTTACGTGGGCTAGCGGGGGGCATAAACATTCAGTACTTC.

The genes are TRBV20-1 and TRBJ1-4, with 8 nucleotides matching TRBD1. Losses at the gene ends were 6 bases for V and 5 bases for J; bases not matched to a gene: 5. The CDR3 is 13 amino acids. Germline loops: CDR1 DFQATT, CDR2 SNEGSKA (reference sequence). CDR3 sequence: CSADRGRNEKLFF. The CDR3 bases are TGCAGTGCCGACAGGGGACGGAATGAAAAACTGTTTTTT.